These T cell receptor beta chains were read from a single sample in a study of blood T cell repertoires in COVID-19. Assay: immunoSEQ multiplex PCR; the TCRdb copy retains only in-frame clones and omits some. The sample yields fewer than 200,000 clones, roughly 76% seen once. Sample: peripheral blood. Receptors originate from a woman older than 75 with COVID-19, enrolled during active disease. The CDR3 runs from the conserved cysteine through the conserved F or W. A D gene is named only where the DNA matches it firmly. Expanded clones get a size class; other rows say once, few or many, or leave the size out.

v_call	j_call	clone_size	d_call	cdr3_nt	cdr3_aa
TRBV5-1	TRBJ1-4	-	-	TGCGCCAGCAGCATTCTCGGGAGCGCTAATGAAAAACTGTTTTTT	CASSILGSANEKLFF
TRBV30	TRBJ1-2	-	-	TGTGCCTGGGCTCGGGGGGGAGGTGGCTATGGCTACACCTTC	CAWARGGGGYGYTF
TRBV24-1	TRBJ2-7	-	-	TGTGCCACCAGTGATTCGGACTCCGGAGAGCAGTACTTC	CATSDSDSGEQYF
TRBV30	TRBJ1-2	-	-	TGTGCCTGGAGCGCGGTTAACTATGGCTACACCTTC	CAWSAVNYGYTF
TRBV18	TRBJ2-7	-	TRBD1	TGTGCCAGCTCACCACCTGAGACAGGGGGCTACGAGCAGTACTTC	CASSPPETGGYEQYF
TRBV7-2	TRBJ1-4	-	-	TGTGCCAGCAGCTTAGGTCTTATTAATGAAAAACTGTTTTTT	CASSLGLINEKLFF
TRBV4-1	TRBJ1-2	-	-	TGCGCCAGCAGCCAAGATAACAGCCTTCCCTATGGCTACACCTTC	CASSQDNSLPYGYTF
TRBV28	TRBJ2-7	-	-	TGTGCCAGCAGTTTCAGCGGGTCCTACGAGCAGTACTTC	CASSFSGSYEQYF
TRBV29-1	TRBJ1-5	-	-	TGCAGCGTGGGGACCGCGGGAATAAATCAGCCCCAGCATTTT	CSVGTAGINQPQHF
TRBV5-5	TRBJ2-7	-	-	TGTGCCAGCAGCTTGGTTCGAGGGTCCTACGAGCAGTACTTC	CASSLVRGSYEQYF
TRBV11-2	TRBJ2-1	few	-	TGTGCCAGCAGCTTAGAATCGGAGGGCCACCACAATGAGCAGTTCTTC	CASSLESEGHHNEQFF
TRBV19	TRBJ2-2	-	-	TGTGCCAGTAGTATCCCAGGGATCCCCGGGGAGCTGTTTTTT	CASSIPGIPGELFF
TRBV7-2	TRBJ2-7	-	-	TGTGCCAGCAGCTTAAAACAGGGACTACTTTCGACCTACGAGCAGTACTTC	CASSLKQGLLSTYEQYF
TRBV29-1	TRBJ2-7	-	TRBD2	TGCAGCGTTGAAGATAGGGCTAGCGGGATGGGAGAGCAGTACTTC	CSVEDRASGMGEQYF
TRBV29-1	TRBJ1-4	few	-	TGCAGCGTTGTCGTCGGGACTTGGGGAGAAAAACTGTTTTTT	CSVVVGTWGEKLFF
TRBV7-8	TRBJ2-7	few	-	TGTGCCAGCAGCCGTAGTAGTCGTGCCTACGAGCAGTACTTC	CASSRSSRAYEQYF
TRBV6-5	TRBJ2-7	few	-	TGTGCCAGCAGACGGGAGACAGCCACCTCCTACGAGCAGTACTTC	CASRRETATSYEQYF
TRBV2	TRBJ2-3	-	-	TGTGCCAGCAGTTTCGGACTGATTTTCACAGATACGCAGTATTTT	CASSFGLIFTDTQYF
TRBV5-1	TRBJ2-2	-	-	TGCGCCAGCAGCTTGGACAGGGTGAAGGCCGGGGAGCTGTTTTTT	CASSLDRVKAGELFF
TRBV3-1/TRBV3-2	TRBJ2-1	-	TRBD2	TGTGCCAGCAGCCGCAGGACTAGCGTTGACAATGAGCAGTTCTTC	CASSRRTSVDNEQFF
TRBV12-3/TRBV12-4	TRBJ2-7	-	-	TGTGCCAGCAGTTGGGACTTAACCTACGAGCAGTACTTC	CASSWDLTYEQYF
TRBV10-3	TRBJ2-1	-	TRBD2	TGTGCCATCAGTGACCGGGAGGGCGGGTACAATGAGCAGTTCTTC	CAISDREGGYNEQFF
TRBV5-1	TRBJ2-3	-	-	TGCGCCAGCAATTTACAGGGAATTCCCGCAGATACGCAGTATTTT	CASNLQGIPADTQYF
TRBV10-3	TRBJ1-1	-	-	TGTGCCATCTCCGCAAGAGTGAACACTGAAGCTTTCTTT	CAISARVNTEAFF
TRBV12-5	TRBJ1-4	-	TRBD1	TGTGCTAGTGGTTTGGTCCCACAGGGGCCTAAACTGTTTTTT	CASGLVPQGPKLFF
TRBV28	TRBJ2-5	-	TRBD2	TGTGCCAGCAGCGGACGCGGGAGTGGACAAGAGACCCAGTACTTC	CASSGRGSGQETQYF
TRBV15	TRBJ2-5	-	-	TGTGCCACCAGCACCCAAGCCCGCCAAGAGACCCAGTACTTC	CATSTQARQETQYF
TRBV10-3	TRBJ2-7	-	TRBD2	TGTGCCATCAGTAGCGGGGATTCCTACGAGCAGTACTTC	CAISSGDSYEQYF
TRBV5-1	TRBJ2-7	-	TRBD2	TGCGCCAGCAGCCCCACTAGCGGGATGGCAAGCGAGCAGTACTTC	CASSPTSGMASEQYF
TRBV29-1	TRBJ2-7	-	TRBD2	TGCAGCGTTGTAGGACTAGCGAACACCTACGAGCAGTACTTC	CSVVGLANTYEQYF
TRBV7-9	TRBJ1-5	few	-	TGTGCCAGCAGCTCGACAGCCCCCGGCAATCAGCCCCAGCATTTT	CASSSTAPGNQPQHF
TRBV5-1	TRBJ1-2	-	-	TGCGCCAGCAGCTACCGGGACTGGAACTATGGCTACACCTTC	CASSYRDWNYGYTF
TRBV10-3	TRBJ2-7	-	TRBD1	TGTGCCATCAGTGAGTCACCGGGACAGGGGTCCTACGAGCAGTACTTC	CAISESPGQGSYEQYF
TRBV6-1	TRBJ2-7	-	-	TGTGCCAGCAGTGAGGGCCTTTTTAATTACGAGCAGTACTTC	CASSEGLFNYEQYF
TRBV6-1	TRBJ1-2	-	TRBD1	TGTGCCAGCAGTGAAGAAGGGACAGGGCCCGGCTACACCTTC	CASSEEGTGPGYTF
TRBV10-1	TRBJ2-5	-	-	TGCGCCAGCAGTGACTCTGCCGGGCCGGGGTGGGGGACCCAGTACTTC	CASSDSAGPGWGTQYF
TRBV7-9	TRBJ1-1	-	-	TGTGCCAGCAGCCGATGGGACAAGAACACTGAAGCTTTCTTT	CASSRWDKNTEAFF
TRBV4-2	TRBJ2-7	-	TRBD2	TGTGCCAGCAGCCCATATAGCGGGAGGGCCGGCTACGAGCAGTACTTC	CASSPYSGRAGYEQYF
TRBV6-6	TRBJ1-5	-	-	TGTGCAATCGCAGAGGGAAGCAATCAGCCCCAGCATTTT	CAIAEGSNQPQHF
TRBV6-5	TRBJ1-5	-	-	TGTGCCAGCAGCCCGGGAGGGAGGCATCAGCCCCAGCATTTT	CASSPGGRHQPQHF
TRBV24-1	TRBJ2-5	-	TRBD1	TGTGCCACCATGGACAGGGAAGAGACCCAGTACTTC	CATMDREETQYF
TRBV12-3/TRBV12-4	TRBJ1-1	once	-	TGTGCCAGCAGTCAAGACAGATACACTGAAGCTTTCTTT	CASSQDRYTEAFF
TRBV2	TRBJ2-3	few	-	TGTGCCAGCAGTGAAAGCTTCACAGATACGCAGTATTTT	CASSESFTDTQYF
TRBV29-1	TRBJ1-2	-	-	TGCAGCGTCTTACGAGGGGGGGCCGTGACGTCTGACTACACCTTC	CSVLRGGAVTSDYTF
TRBV15	TRBJ1-1	-	-	TGTGCCACCAGCACCCACCTTCGACAGTCCCACGGAGCTTTCTTT	CATSTHLRQSHGAFF
TRBV30	TRBJ2-5	few	-	TGTGCCTGGAGTGTACAGCAAGAGACCCAGTACTTC	CAWSVQQETQYF